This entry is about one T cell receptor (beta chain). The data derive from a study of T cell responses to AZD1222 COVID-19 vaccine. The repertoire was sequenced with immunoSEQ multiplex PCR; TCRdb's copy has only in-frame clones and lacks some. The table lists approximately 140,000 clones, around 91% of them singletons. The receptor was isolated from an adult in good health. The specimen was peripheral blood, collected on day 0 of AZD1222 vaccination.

The CDR3 sequence: CASRQLFRATSGREETQYF. CDR3 nucleotide sequence: TGTGCCAGCAGGCAACTATTCCGGGCCACTAGCGGGAGGGAAGAGACCCAGTACTTC. The chain recombines TRBV28 with TRBJ2-5; 13 bases are shared with TRBD2. CDR1 and CDR2 from the germline V gene are MDHEN and SYDVKM. This CDR3 contains 19 residues. Trimming cost V 6 bases and J 3 bases; bases outside gene matches: 16.